This note documents a single TCR beta chain sequence. The data derive from a study of cytomegalovirus exposure and HLA in healthy donors. As for the study in general: From HLA-typed donors, an early data release held around 80 million unique TCRs.

The CDR3 has 16 residues. Germline values: CDR1 SEHNR, CDR2 FQNEAQ (reference sequence). Trimming removed 5 bases from V and 5 bases from J, with 16 bases in between. Donors were ostensibly healthy at sampling, although undocumented immune exposures were probable. This PCR relied on a set of 60 Vbeta primers and 13 Jbeta primers. The table came from immunoSEQ multiplex PCR; TCRdb's copy has only in-frame clones and leaves some out. The table counts about 160,000 clones; about 1.2% lies in the top ten. This rearrangement joins TRBV7-9 to TRBJ1-6, with D tentatively TRBD1 (6 bases). This TCR derives from a woman aged 55-70 years in good health and CMV-seronegative. Source material: PBMCs. Written as DNA, the CDR3 is TGTGCCAGCAGCGCTTGGACGACAGGCCATAATTCACCCCTCCACTTT. Its translation: CASSAWTTGHNSPLHF.